Sequencing of this T cell receptor beta chain was carried out in a study of identical twins (dated by TCRdb to about 2016). The study in broad terms: To test whether fetal clonotypes persist, this study deep-sequenced TCR alpha and beta repertoires from monozygotic twins, from unrelated adults of various ages, and from cord blood. To rule out contamination, the twin experiments were replicated at different times with different library preparation protocols. Broader findings and caveats from the paper: A weaker excess of twin sharing was found in beta out-of-frame sequences because the signal-to-noise ratio was lowered by fewer shared sequences. Zero-insertion analyses could be partly confounded by invariant T cells such as MAIT and iNKT, though diverse VJ usage argued against such confounding for most clonotypes. Out-of-frame TCR alpha sequences shared between twins showed an excess of low generation-probability sequences compared with coincidental sharing between unrelated individuals. In monozygotic twins, out-of-frame TCR alpha sharing was systematically underestimated by recombination models, although the models agreed with sharing between unrelated individuals. Fewer insertions were carried by abundant cord blood beta clonotypes; a weaker similar trend was observed in young adult naive repertoires, while no such trend was observed in memory repertoires. Because the same donors could not be followed over many years, the conclusions relied on cross-sectional statistical analysis.

This clonotype turned up a few times. Its target antigen remains unknown. Within one base of it there is no much larger clone, and no base qualities were kept. V is cut back by 0 bases and J by 8 bases, with 18 bases in the junction unmatched. Reading the germline V gene gives CDR1 SGHDT and CDR2 YYEEEE. From its cysteine to its phenylalanine, the CDR3 spans 19 amino acids. The only DNA kept is the CDR3, 57 bases in frame from the first base. The method behind the library was 5' RACE. The run used an Illumina HiSeq 2000. A universal primer binding site was introduced by template switching, and a unique molecular identifier was present in the final cDNA, enabling accurate counting of TCR cDNA molecules. First-strand cDNA for TCR alpha and beta chains was synthesized from specific primers in the conserved constant-segment region. To control for contamination, every cDNA library was double barcoded, receiving both a SMART-Mk sample barcode and Illumina barcodes. TruSeq adapter sequences, together with Illumina sample barcodes, were added in two successive PCR steps. Sequencing of the TCR alpha and beta cDNA libraries was done on the Illumina HiSeq platform using custom primers. As for the original processing: MiGEC was used to process raw reads and extract unique molecular identifiers, and MiXCR was used to find CDR3 positions. Recombination models were inferred per individual with the repgenHMM and IGoR tools using an EM algorithm. Shared clonotypes were analyzed with the tcR package in R, and sharing was normalized by the product of cloneset sizes. To study raw recombination without the effects of thymic and clonal selection, out-of-frame nonproductive sequences were analyzed. The public reads were reprocessed in TCRdb via fastp at Q25 and MiXCR, keeping in-frame beta chains. Rows are unified per CDR3 protein, each entry keeping the most common DNA and genes. TCRdb's processing, not the study's, gives the V and J calls here. Present in this sample are some 570,000 distinct CDR3 sequences, around 20% of which were seen just once. The ten largest account for approximately 0.49% of the sample.

Only healthy Caucasian donors were included. The twin cohort consisted of three pairs of female monozygotic twins, all aged roughly 18 to 29 years. Positive isolation kits from Invitrogen were used to isolate the CD4+ and CD8+ T cell populations. This same sample was also part of a study on yellow fever vaccine responses in identical twins. In that second paper, the authors write: According to the authors, the vaccine-induced T cell response in identical twins seemed to be partly convergent and partly specific to each individual. The study precisely tracked vaccine-responding T cell clones in identical twins.

This clonotype was sampled from a woman under 30 in good health. Sequences were obtained from CD4+ T cells sorted from blood. This chain joins TRBV5-6 to TRBJ2-1, with 9 junctional bases fitting TRBD2. The CDR3 region: CASSLGIKVAGVSSDEQFF. The DNA sequence reads TGTGCCAGCAGCTTGGGCATTAAAGTAGCGGGAGTATCGAGCGATGAGCAGTTCTTC.